These 27 T cell receptor beta chains share one sample of origin, sequenced in a study of cytomegalovirus exposure and HLA in healthy donors. It was with 60 Vbeta and 13 Jbeta primers that the PCR ran. The repertoire was sequenced with immunoSEQ multiplex PCR; TCRdb's copy has only in-frame clones and lacks some. The sample includes under 200,000 clones, 60% to 85% of them seen just once. Source material: PBMCs. These receptors were collected from a woman aged 35 to 49 in good health and CMV-seronegative.

The rearrangement joins TRBV5-4 to TRBJ2-1; 8 bases map to TRBD2. Trimming removed 3 bases from V and 2 bases from J; junction bases left unmatched: 7. This CDR3 comprises 16 residues. Germline CDR1 is SGHNT and CDR2 is YYREEE (reference sequence). The CDR3 loop is CASSSGLAQPYNEQFF. The CDR3 nucleotides are TGTGCCAGCAGCTCCGGACTAGCCCAACCCTACAATGAGCAGTTCTTC.

The gene calls are TRBV28 and TRBJ1-3; no clear D gene. V was pared by 2 bases and J by 0 bases, with 14 bases between. Looked up from germline, CDR1 is MDHEN and CDR2 is SYDVKM. The CDR3 is 17 amino acids. In DNA, the CDR3 is TGTGCCAGCAGTTTACCCGGACTGGCCTTCTCTGGAAACACCATATATTTT. It specifies CASSLPGLAFSGNTIYF.

This clone appeared a few times. The J gene is TRBJ2-7, the V gene TRBV11-2; D may be TRBD2 (7 bases). The CDR3 extends over 16 amino acids. Germline values: CDR1 SGHAT, CDR2 FQNNGV. With 2 bases removed from V and 3 bases from J, the gap between germline ends came to 17 bases. The CDR3 loop is CASSLMGGGTFYEQYF. CDR3 DNA: TGTGCCAGCAGCTTAATGGGGGGGGGCACATTCTACGAGCAGTACTTC.

The chain couples TRBV2 to TRBJ1-3, with D uncertain. Per the germline V gene, CDR1 is SNHLY and CDR2 is FYNNEI. This CDR3 has 15 amino acids. Trimming pared 3 bases from V and 2 bases from J, leaving 11 bases between. The CDR3 region has the DNA TGTGCCAGCAGTGAGGGGTACGGGACTGGAAACACCATATATTTT. As protein: CASSEGYGTGNTIYF.

The count of this clone is one. The genes are TRBV7-9 and TRBJ1-1, with D possibly being TRBD1 (6 bases). Germline CDR1 and CDR2: SEHNR and FQNEAQ (reference sequence). Trimming removed 2 bases from V and 10 bases from J, with 11 bases in between. This CDR3 is built from 12 residues. CDR3 DNA: TGTGCCAGCAGCTTACTACAGGGACGAGCTTTCTTT. Residues: CASSLLQGRAFF.

The CDR3 sequence: CASSYRGRPFAGELFF. Written as DNA, the CDR3 is TGCGCCAGCAGCTATAGGGGCAGACCCTTTGCCGGGGAGCTGTTTTTT. The chain is built from TRBV5-1 and TRBJ2-2; D is perhaps TRBD1 (5 bases). Trimming cost V 3 bases and J 6 bases, with 18 bases left between them. This CDR3 comprises 16 residues. The germline V gene has CDR1 SGHRS and CDR2 YFSETQ.

This chain links TRBV19 with TRBJ2-2, with 7 bases matching TRBD1. Losses at the gene ends were 2 bases for V and 1 base for J; bases not matched to a gene: 4. CDR1 LNHDA and CDR2 SQIVND come from the germline V gene (reference sequence). This CDR3 is built from 16 residues. The CDR3 region is CASSIKRTGNTGELFF. The DNA of the CDR3 is TGTGCCAGTAGTATAAAAAGGACAGGGAACACCGGGGAGCTGTTTTTT.

The gene calls are TRBV2 and TRBJ2-3; 11 positions agree with TRBD1. Per germline, CDR1 SNHLY and CDR2 FYNNEI. There are 18 residues in the CDR3. The trim removed 5 bases at V and 2 bases at J, leaving 12 bases unmatched. The CDR3 DNA reads TGTGCCAGCAGTCCACCCGGGACAGGGGGTTTCATCACAGATACGCAGTATTTT. Translating gives CASSPPGTGGFITDTQYF. Combining the CDR3 with reference TRBV2 and TRBJ2-3 gives the whole variable domain EPEVTQTPSHQVTQMGQEVILRCVPISNHLYFYWYRQILGQKVEFLVSFYNNEISEKSEIFDDQFSVERPDGSNFTLKIRSTKLEDSAMYFCASSPPGTGGFITDTQYFGPGTRLTVL.

The chain recombines TRBV19 with TRBJ1-2; 7 bases match TRBD1. V dropped 5 bases and J dropped 4; count of bases not matched to a gene: 7. The CDR3 is 14 amino acids. Per germline, CDR1 LNHDA and CDR2 SQIVND (reference sequence). The CDR3 DNA sequence: TGTGCCAGTAGTGCGACAGGGTCGGGCTATGGCTACACCTTC. Translated, it gives CASSATGSGYGYTF. The variable domain in full, completed from reference TRBV19 and TRBJ1-2, reads DGGITQSPKYLFRKEGQNVTLSCEQNLNHDAMYWYRQDPGQGLRLIYYSQIVNDFQKGDIAEGYSVSREKKESFPLTVTSAQKNPTAFYLCASSATGSGYGYTFGSGTRLTVV.

This sequence joins TRBV7-8 and TRBJ1-1; TRBD1 matches 7 bases. The V gene end was trimmed by 4 bases and the J gene end by 4 bases; junction bases not matched to a gene: 9. The CDR3 runs 15 residues. Germline CDR1 and CDR2: SGHVS and FQNEAQ. The CDR3, as DNA: TGTGCCAGCAGCTCAGCGACAGGGTGGCGCACTGAAGCTTTCTTT. It encodes CASSSATGWRTEAFF.

The chain joins TRBV12-5 to TRBJ2-3; D might be TRBD1 (5 bases). Germline values: CDR1 LGHNT, CDR2 FRNRAP. CDR3 length: 13 residues. The V gene lost 2 bases and the J gene lost 4 bases, with 7 bases spanning the gap. CDR3 sequence reads: CASGLQGSDTQYF. CDR3 nucleotides: TGTGCTAGTGGTTTGCAGGGATCAGATACGCAGTATTTT. Together with reference TRBV12-5 and TRBJ2-3, the CDR3 gives the full variable domain: DARVTQTPRHKVTEMGQEVTMRCQPILGHNTVFWYRQTMMQGLELLAYFRNRAPLDDSGMPKDRFSAEMPDATLATLKIQPSEPRDSAVYFCASGLQGSDTQYFGPGTRLTVL.

This clone came up once. The J gene is TRBJ2-5, the V gene TRBV28; the match to TRBD2 covers 8 bases. Germline V CDR1 and CDR2: MDHEN, SYDVKM. CDR3 length equals 17 residues. Trimming cost V 5 bases and J 3 bases; bases outside gene matches: 14. The DNA of the CDR3 is TGTGCCAGCAGTCCCCAAAAGGGCGGGGGGCCAAAAGAGACCCAGTACTTC. As protein: CASSPQKGGGPKETQYF.

The CDR3 region is CASSETVYQPQHF. The CDR3 nucleotides read TGTGCCAGCAGTGAAACGGTCTATCAGCCCCAGCATTTT. V gene TRBV6-1 combines with J gene TRBJ1-5, with no clear D. V lost 2 bases to trimming and J lost 5 bases, with 7 bases between them. Germline V gene data show CDR1 as MNHNS and CDR2 as SASEGT. The CDR3 is 13 residues long.

CDR3 protein: CAISDAGLAGGYKNEQFF. The CDR3 coding sequence is TGTGCCATCAGTGACGCTGGACTAGCGGGGGGGTACAAAAATGAGCAGTTCTTC. This chain uses TRBV10-3 with TRBJ2-1; 15 nucleotides align to TRBD2. Trimming cost V 3 bases and J 7 bases; bases outside gene matches: 10. This CDR3 has 18 amino acids. Germline values: CDR1 ENHRY, CDR2 SYGVKD.

The genes are TRBV19 and TRBJ2-1; 7 positions agree with TRBD2. Germline V gene sequence: CDR1 LNHDA, CDR2 SQIVND (reference sequence). V shed 7 bases and J 4 bases; nucleotides not matched to a gene: 4. The CDR3 has 13 amino acids. For the CDR3, the DNA is TGTGCCAGTACAAGCGGGGTTTACAATGAGCAGTTCTTC. Translated, it gives CASTSGVYNEQFF.

V usage is TRBV5-1 and J usage is TRBJ2-1; tentative D call: TRBD2 (6 bases). The CDR3 spans 15 residues. V was pared by 0 bases and J by 7 bases, with 14 bases between. In germline, CDR1 is SGHRS, CDR2 YFSETQ. The DNA for the CDR3 is TGCGCCAGCAGCTTGGGAGGGACTGCTTCGAATGAGCAGTTCTTC. Protein sequence: CASSLGGTASNEQFF.

This clone was detected once. The chain uses TRBV28 and TRBJ1-2, with no clear D. Germline CDR1 reads MDHEN; CDR2 reads SYDVKM. Trimming took off 7 bases at V and 2 bases at J, with 5 bases between the two ends. The CDR3 totals 11 residues. The CDR3 DNA is TGTGCCAGCATTTCGAACTATGGCTACACCTTC. Translation gives CASISNYGYTF.

The chain employs TRBV5-4 and TRBJ2-7; 10 bases map to TRBD2. CDR1 and CDR2 from the germline V gene are SGHNT and YYREEE (reference sequence). CDR3 length equals 16 residues. After removal of 4 bases from V and 6 bases from J, the junction contained 13 bases not matched to a gene. The CDR3 region has the DNA TGTGCCAGCAGCCCCTACCCAGCGGGGGGGCCGGGCGAGCAGTACTTC. Its protein is CASSPYPAGGPGEQYF.

The V and J genes are TRBV5-4 and TRBJ1-6; D not certain. Germline CDR1 is SGHNT and CDR2 is YYREEE (reference sequence). The CDR3 extends over 16 amino acids. Trimming pared 0 bases from V and 6 bases from J, leaving 13 bases between. This CDR3 reads CASSLDGRAANSPLHF. The DNA for the CDR3 is TGTGCCAGCAGCTTGGACGGGAGGGCGGCTAATTCACCCCTCCACTTT.

The gene calls are TRBV5-1 and TRBJ1-4; D might be TRBD1 (6 bases). V shed 1 base and J shed 10 bases, with 17 bases lying between them. From germline, CDR1 is SGHRS and CDR2 YFSETQ. The CDR3 contains 15 residues. CDR3 protein: CASSLSPKGVGKLFF. The CDR3 region has the DNA TGCGCCAGCAGCTTGTCCCCGAAGGGGGTAGGAAAACTGTTTTTT.

The rearrangement links TRBV7-9 to TRBJ1-2; maybe TRBD1 (6 bases). V lost 3 bases to trimming and J lost 2 bases, with 13 bases between them. Germline V CDR1 and CDR2: SEHNR, FQNEAQ (reference sequence). The CDR3 length is 15 residues. The CDR3 DNA reads TGTGCCAGCAGCTTTGGTAATCAGGGGAACTATGGCTACACCTTC. Its translation is CASSFGNQGNYGYTF.

In DNA, the CDR3 is TGTGCCAGCGTAGCGGTAAAATTGAAGACCCAGTACTTC. Protein sequence: CASVAVKLKTQYF. V is TRBV2 and J is TRBJ2-5; possible D gene TRBD2, 6 bases. The germline gives CDR1 SNHLY, CDR2 FYNNEI. Trimming cost V 8 bases and J 6 bases, with 16 bases left between them. The CDR3 covers 13 residues.

The chain recombines TRBV5-1 with TRBJ2-7, with a weak D call TRBD2 (6 bases). The CDR3 runs to 14 residues. Trimming cost V 4 bases and J 6 bases, with 17 bases left between them. Germline V lookup: CDR1 SGHRS, CDR2 YFSETQ. CDR3: CASSPGILGGEQYF. CDR3 nucleotide sequence: TGCGCCAGCAGCCCTGGGATCCTGGGGGGCGAGCAGTACTTC.

The rearrangement joins TRBV5-1 to TRBJ2-3, with 10 nucleotides matching TRBD2. Germline trimming cut 3 bases from V and 3 bases from J; bases unmatched to any gene: 19. Looked up from germline, CDR1 is SGHRS and CDR2 is YFSETQ. The CDR3 totals 20 residues. CDR3 amino acids: CASSSASRSGGALGTDTQYF. The CDR3 DNA is TGCGCCAGCAGCTCCGCTTCAAGGAGCGGGGGGGCTCTGGGAACAGATACGCAGTATTTT.

A single count supports this clone. The rearrangement joins TRBV10-1 to TRBJ2-7, with TRBD1 matching 7 bases. The CDR3 is 12 amino acids. The germline V gene encodes CDR1 WNHNN and CDR2 SYGVQD (reference sequence). Germline trimming cut 8 bases from V and 4 bases from J; bases unmatched to any gene: 5. CDR3: CASSKGAYEQYF. For the CDR3, the DNA is TGCGCCAGCTCAAAGGGGGCATACGAGCAGTACTTC.

The rearrangement links TRBV19 to TRBJ1-1; D may be TRBD1 (6 bases). The V end was cut by 8 bases, the J end by 0 bases, with 16 bases between. CDR3 length: 15 residues. Germline V gene sequence: CDR1 LNHDA, CDR2 SQIVND (reference sequence). The CDR3 DNA reads as TGTGCCAGTTCTCGGCAGGGGTCACTGAACACTGAAGCTTTCTTT. The encoded protein is CASSRQGSLNTEAFF.

The rearrangement joins TRBV28 to TRBJ1-5; D is perhaps TRBD1 (6 bases). The CDR3 covers 15 residues. Trimming removed 3 bases at V and 0 bases at J, with 9 bases between. Looked up from germline, CDR1 is MDHEN and CDR2 is SYDVKM. The CDR3 DNA reads as TGTGCCAGCAGTTTGGGGACACCTAGCAATCAGCCCCAGCATTTT. Protein sequence: CASSLGTPSNQPQHF.